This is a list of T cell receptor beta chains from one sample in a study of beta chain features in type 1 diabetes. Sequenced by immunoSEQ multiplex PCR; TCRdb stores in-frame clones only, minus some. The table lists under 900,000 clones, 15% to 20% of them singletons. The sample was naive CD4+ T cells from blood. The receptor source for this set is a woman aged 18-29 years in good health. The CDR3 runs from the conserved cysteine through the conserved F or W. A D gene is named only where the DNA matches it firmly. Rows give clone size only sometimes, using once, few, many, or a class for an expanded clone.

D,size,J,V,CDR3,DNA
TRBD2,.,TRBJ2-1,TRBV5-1,CASSPGGYEQFF,TGCGCCAGCAGCCCGGGAGGGTATGAGCAGTTCTTC
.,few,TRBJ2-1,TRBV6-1,CASSEAVSYNEQFF,TGTGCCAGCAGTGAAGCGGTCTCCTACAATGAGCAGTTCTTC
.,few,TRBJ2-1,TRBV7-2,CASSQTSVSSYNEQFF,TGTGCCAGCAGCCAAACTTCAGTGAGCTCCTACAATGAGCAGTTCTTC
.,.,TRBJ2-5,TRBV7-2,CASSPRTGGETQYF,TGTGCCAGCAGCCCCCGGACAGGAGGGGAGACCCAGTACTTC
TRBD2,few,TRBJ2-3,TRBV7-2,CASSLVGSGSKSGTQYF,TGTGCCAGCAGCTTAGTGGGTAGCGGGAGTAAGTCCGGTACGCAGTATTTT
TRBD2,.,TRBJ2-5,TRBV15,CATSRVPSGLQETQYF,TGTGCCACCAGCAGAGTTCCTAGCGGGCTCCAAGAGACCCAGTACTTC
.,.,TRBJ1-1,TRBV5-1,CASSEALNTEAFF,TGCGCCAGCAGCGAAGCACTGAACACTGAAGCTTTCTTT
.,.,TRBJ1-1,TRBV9,CASSVSGGGAEAFF,TGTGCCAGCAGCGTATCAGGAGGAGGGGCTGAAGCTTTCTTT
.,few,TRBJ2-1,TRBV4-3,CASSLDSYNEQFF,TGCGCCAGCAGCCTGGACAGTTACAATGAGCAGTTCTTC
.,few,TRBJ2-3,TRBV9,CASSPRGGTSTDTQYF,TGTGCCAGCAGCCCCAGGGGGGGGACTAGCACAGATACGCAGTATTTT
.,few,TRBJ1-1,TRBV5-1,CASSGQLHGDTEAFF,TGCGCCAGCAGCGGGCAACTGCATGGGGACACTGAAGCTTTCTTT
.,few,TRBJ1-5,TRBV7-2,CASSQRGVQPQHF,TGTGCCAGCAGCCAGAGAGGAGTCCAGCCCCAGCATTTT
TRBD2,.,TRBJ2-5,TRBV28,CASNHGLAGVLYQETQYF,TGTGCCAGCAACCACGGACTAGCGGGAGTCTTGTACCAAGAGACCCAGTACTTC
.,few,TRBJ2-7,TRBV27,CASRGGTQSYEQYF,TGTGCCAGCCGGGGTGGGACACAGTCCTACGAGCAGTACTTC
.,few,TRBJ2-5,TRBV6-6,CASSYRTQETQYF,TGTGCCAGCAGTTACCGGACGCAAGAGACCCAGTACTTC
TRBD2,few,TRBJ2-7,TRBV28,CASSPLTFESGRRFEQYF,TGTGCCAGCAGTCCTCTAACCTTTGAAAGCGGGAGGAGGTTCGAGCAGTACTTC
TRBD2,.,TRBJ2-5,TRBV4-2,CASSDPTSGSAPGTQYF,TGTGCCAGCAGCGATCCCACTAGCGGGAGTGCGCCAGGGACCCAGTACTTC
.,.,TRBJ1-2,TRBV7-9,CASSLEGPSPPYTF,TGTGCCAGCAGCTTAGAGGGACCGAGCCCGCCTTACACCTTC
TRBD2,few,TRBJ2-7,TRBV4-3,CASSRGIGLAGSEQYF,TGCGCCAGCAGCCGGGGGATCGGACTAGCGGGGTCCGAGCAGTACTTC
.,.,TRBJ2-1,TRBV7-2,CASSLDGVRSNEQFF,TGTGCCAGCAGCTTAGATGGGGTCAGGAGTAATGAGCAGTTCTTC
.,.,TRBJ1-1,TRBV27,CAAGDTEAFF,TGTGCCGCGGGCGACACTGAAGCTTTCTTT
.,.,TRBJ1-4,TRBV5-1,CASSSTASDEKLFF,TGCGCCAGCAGCTCGACAGCCAGTGATGAAAAACTGTTTTTT
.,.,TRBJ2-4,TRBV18,CASSPPGRADIQYF,TGTGCCAGCTCACCCCCCGGAAGGGCGGACATTCAGTACTTC
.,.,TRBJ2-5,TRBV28,CASSLGSAGEETQYF,TGTGCCAGCAGTTTGGGGTCAGCGGGCGAAGAGACCCAGTACTTC
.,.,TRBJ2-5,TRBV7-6,CASSLVQGETQYF,TGTGCCAGCAGCTTAGTACAGGGCGAGACCCAGTACTTC
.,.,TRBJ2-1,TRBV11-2,CASSPGAFFLSYNEQFF,TGTGCCAGCAGCCCGGGAGCGTTTTTTTTGTCCTACAATGAGCAGTTCTTC
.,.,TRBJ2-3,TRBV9,CASNARGDTQYF,TGTGCCAGCAACGCGAGGGGAGATACGCAGTATTTT
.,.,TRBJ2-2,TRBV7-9,CASSSNTGELFF,TGTGCCAGCAGCTCAAACACCGGGGAGCTGTTTTTT
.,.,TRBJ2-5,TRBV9,CASSVGAGRETQYF,TGTGCCAGCAGCGTAGGGGCAGGGCGAGAGACCCAGTACTTC
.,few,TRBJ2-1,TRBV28,CASSSLTSRQYNEQFF,TGTGCCAGCAGTTCCTTAACTAGCAGACAATACAATGAGCAGTTCTTC
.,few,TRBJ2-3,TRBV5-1,CASSDNGMTDTQYF,TGCGCCAGCAGCGATAACGGCATGACAGATACGCAGTATTTT
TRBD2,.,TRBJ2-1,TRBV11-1,CASSSRGVAGHSYNEQFF,TGTGCCAGCAGCTCGAGAGGCGTAGCGGGGCACTCCTACAATGAGCAGTTCTTC
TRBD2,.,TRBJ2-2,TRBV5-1,CASSRIGTSSENGELFF,TGCGCCAGCAGCAGGATTGGGACTAGCTCCGAGAACGGGGAGCTGTTTTTT
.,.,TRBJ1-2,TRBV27,CASSFGQASYGYTF,TGTGCCAGCAGTTTCGGGCAGGCAAGCTATGGCTACACCTTC
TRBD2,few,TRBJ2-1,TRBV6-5,CASTRLAGEGNEQFF,TGTGCCAGCACACGGCTAGCGGGAGAAGGGAATGAGCAGTTCTTC
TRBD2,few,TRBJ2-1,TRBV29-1,CSGNGRAWSNEQFF,TGCAGCGGGAACGGGAGGGCCTGGAGCAATGAGCAGTTCTTC
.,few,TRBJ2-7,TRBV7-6,CASSPDTGSYYEQYF,TGTGCCAGCAGCCCGGACACGGGGAGTTATTACGAGCAGTACTTC
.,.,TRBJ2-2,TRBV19,CASSIRPGPRPGELFF,TGTGCCAGTAGTATAAGACCGGGTCCCCGGCCCGGGGAGCTGTTTTTT
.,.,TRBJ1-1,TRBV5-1,CASSPDGGFRTEAFF,TGCGCCAGCAGCCCCGACGGGGGATTTAGGACTGAAGCTTTCTTT
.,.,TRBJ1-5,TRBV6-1,CASSEVGASGAQHF,TGTGCCAGCAGTGAAGTAGGGGCCTCAGGAGCCCAGCATTTT
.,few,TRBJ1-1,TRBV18,CASSPGPEAFF,TGTGCCAGCTCACCAGGGCCTGAAGCTTTCTTT
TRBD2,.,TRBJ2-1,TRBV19,CASSRLGLAANEQFF,TGTGCCAGTAGTAGACTCGGACTAGCAGCCAATGAGCAGTTCTTC
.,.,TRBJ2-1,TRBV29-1,CSVGGTNEQFF,TGCAGCGTTGGTGGAACCAATGAGCAGTTCTTC
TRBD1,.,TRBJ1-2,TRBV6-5,CASTDRGGYGYTF,TGTGCCAGCACCGACAGGGGTGGCTATGGCTACACCTTC
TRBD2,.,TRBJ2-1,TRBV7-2,CASSLLAGSSYNEQFF,TGTGCCAGCAGCTTACTAGCGGGGAGCTCCTACAATGAGCAGTTCTTC
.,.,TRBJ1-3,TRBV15,CATSLREGLNTIYF,TGTGCCACCAGCCTTAGAGAGGGCTTAAACACCATATATTTT
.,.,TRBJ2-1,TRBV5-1,CASSYVGRGYNEQFF,TGCGCCAGCAGCTATGTGGGCAGGGGATACAATGAGCAGTTCTTC
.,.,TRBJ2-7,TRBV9,CASSVATDSYEQYF,TGTGCCAGCAGCGTAGCTACGGATTCCTACGAGCAGTACTTC
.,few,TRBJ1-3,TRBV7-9,CASSSSGRGNTIYF,TGTGCCAGCAGCAGCTCAGGGAGGGGAAACACCATATATTTT
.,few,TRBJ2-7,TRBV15,CATSRGLGLSYEQYF,TGTGCCACCAGCAGAGGCCTGGGGCTAAGCTACGAGCAGTACTTC
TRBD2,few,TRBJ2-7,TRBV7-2,CASIRGTSGTKEQYF,TGTGCCAGCATCCGAGGGACTAGCGGGACTAAAGAGCAGTACTTC
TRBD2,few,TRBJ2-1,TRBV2,CASTRGTSGSNEQFF,TGTGCCAGCACCCGAGGGACTAGCGGGAGCAATGAGCAGTTCTTC
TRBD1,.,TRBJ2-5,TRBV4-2,CASSPGQGGETQYF,TGTGCCAGCAGCCCGGGACAGGGTGGAGAGACCCAGTACTTC
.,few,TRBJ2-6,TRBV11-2,CASSLFSSGANVLTF,TGTGCCAGCAGCTTATTCAGCTCTGGGGCCAACGTCCTGACTTTC
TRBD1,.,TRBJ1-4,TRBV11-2,CASSNRGATNEKLFF,TGTGCCAGCAGCAACAGGGGAGCAACTAATGAAAAACTGTTTTTT
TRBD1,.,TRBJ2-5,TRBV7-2,CASSPDRGETQYF,TGTGCCAGCAGCCCGGACAGGGGAGAGACCCAGTACTTC
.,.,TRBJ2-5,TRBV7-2,CASSLNIRGQETQYF,TGTGCCAGCAGCTTGAACATCAGGGGACAAGAGACCCAGTACTTC
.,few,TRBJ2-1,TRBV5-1,CASSSDGPNRDEQFF,TGCGCCAGCAGCTCGGATGGACCAAATCGGGATGAGCAGTTCTTC
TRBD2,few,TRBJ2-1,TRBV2,CASMYSGSSYNEQFF,TGTGCCAGCATGTACAGCGGGAGCTCCTACAATGAGCAGTTCTTC
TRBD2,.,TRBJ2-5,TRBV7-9,CASSSPGLLLAAETQYF,TGTGCCAGCAGCTCACCAGGCCTCCTCCTAGCGGCAGAGACCCAGTACTTC